This TCR beta chain was identified in a study of blood T cell repertoires in COVID-19. Study at large: The origin of the acute and convalescent COVID-19 samples was the United States, Italy and Spain. Sample material is recorded as cDNA or gDNA derived from T cells, B-cell-depleted T cells, or PBMCs.

Methods used by the authors: Amplifying reference gene primers gave estimates of nucleated cell counts. The assay was immunoSEQ multiplex PCR, and TCRdb's table has in-frame clones only and misses some. V and J calls and clone size follow that table, whereas D and trimming were derived from the DNA. The profile shows 400,000 to 550,000 clones, around 88% of them singletons. The material sequenced was peripheral blood. The TCR originated in a woman under 40 with acute or convalescent COVID-19.

DNA for the CDR3: TGCAGTGCTAGTGGGGCCTTCTACGAGCAGTACTTC. This translates into CSASGAFYEQYF. The V gene is TRBV20-1, the J gene TRBJ2-7, with D perhaps TRBD1 (5 bases). The CDR3 contains 12 residues. V lost 3 bases, J lost 3 bases, and 9 bases lay in between. Germline CDR1 DFQATT, CDR2 SNEGSKA (reference sequence).